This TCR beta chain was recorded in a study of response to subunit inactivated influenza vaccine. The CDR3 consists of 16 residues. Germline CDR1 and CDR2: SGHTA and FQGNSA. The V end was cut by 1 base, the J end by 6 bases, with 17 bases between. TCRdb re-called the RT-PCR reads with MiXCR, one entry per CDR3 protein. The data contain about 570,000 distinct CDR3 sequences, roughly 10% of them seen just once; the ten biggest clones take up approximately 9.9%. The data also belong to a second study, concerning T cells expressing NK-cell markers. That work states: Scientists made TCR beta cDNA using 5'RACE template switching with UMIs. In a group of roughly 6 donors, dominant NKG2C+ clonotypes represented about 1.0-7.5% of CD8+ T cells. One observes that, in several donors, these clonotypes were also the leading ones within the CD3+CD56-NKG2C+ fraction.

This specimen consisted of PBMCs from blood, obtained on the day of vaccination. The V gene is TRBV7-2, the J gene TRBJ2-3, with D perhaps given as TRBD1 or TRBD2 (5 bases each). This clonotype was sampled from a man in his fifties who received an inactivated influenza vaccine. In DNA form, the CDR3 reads TGTGCCAGCAGCTTAGGCCGAGGCAGGGCGGGCGATACGCAGTATTTT. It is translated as CASSLGRGRAGDTQYF.